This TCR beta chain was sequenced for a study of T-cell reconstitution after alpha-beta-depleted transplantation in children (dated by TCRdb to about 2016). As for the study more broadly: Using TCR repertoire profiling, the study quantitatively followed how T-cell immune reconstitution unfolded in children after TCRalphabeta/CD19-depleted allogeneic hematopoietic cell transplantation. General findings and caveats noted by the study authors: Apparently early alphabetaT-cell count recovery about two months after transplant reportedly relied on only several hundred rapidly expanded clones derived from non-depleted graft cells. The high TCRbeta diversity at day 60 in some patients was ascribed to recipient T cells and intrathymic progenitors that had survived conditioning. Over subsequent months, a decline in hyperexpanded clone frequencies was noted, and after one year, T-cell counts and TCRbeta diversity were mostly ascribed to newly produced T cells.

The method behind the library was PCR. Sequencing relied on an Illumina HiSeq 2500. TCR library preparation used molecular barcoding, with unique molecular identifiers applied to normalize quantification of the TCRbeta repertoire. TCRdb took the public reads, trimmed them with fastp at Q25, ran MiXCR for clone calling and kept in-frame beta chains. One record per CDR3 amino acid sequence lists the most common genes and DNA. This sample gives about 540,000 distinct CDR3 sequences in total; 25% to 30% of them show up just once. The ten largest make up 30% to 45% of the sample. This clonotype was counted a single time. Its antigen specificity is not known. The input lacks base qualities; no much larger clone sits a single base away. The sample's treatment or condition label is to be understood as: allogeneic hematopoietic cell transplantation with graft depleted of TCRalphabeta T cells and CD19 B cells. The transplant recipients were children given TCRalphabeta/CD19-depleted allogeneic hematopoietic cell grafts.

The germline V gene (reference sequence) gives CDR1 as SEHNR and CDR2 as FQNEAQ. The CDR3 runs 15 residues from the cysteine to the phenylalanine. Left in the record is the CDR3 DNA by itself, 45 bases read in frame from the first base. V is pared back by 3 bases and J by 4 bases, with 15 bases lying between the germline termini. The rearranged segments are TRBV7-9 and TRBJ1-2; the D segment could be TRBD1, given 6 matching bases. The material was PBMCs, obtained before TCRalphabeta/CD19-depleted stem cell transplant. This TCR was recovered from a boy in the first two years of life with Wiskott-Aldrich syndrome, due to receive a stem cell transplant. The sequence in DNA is TGTGCCAGCAGCTTCCAGAGGGCAGGGGTCTATGGCTACACCTTC. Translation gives CASSFQRAGVYGYTF.